The source of this T cell receptor beta chain is a study of neoadjuvant anti-PD-1 for oral cavity cancer. Study-wide context: Patients mostly received three to four biweekly nivolumab doses at 3 mg/kg before surgery. Non-progressing patients received a fourth nivolumab dose near day 43, then surgery on days 50-56.

Sequencing was performed with immunoSEQ multiplex PCR; in TCRdb, only in-frame clones are kept and a portion is missing. The profile covers about 6,600 clones, with about 80% appearing a single time and approximately 3.2% taken by the ten largest. The CDR3 extends over 15 amino acids. Germline loops: CDR1 SGHNT, CDR2 YENEEA. Trimming at V came to 2 bases and at J to 4 bases, leaving 6 bases not matched to a gene. These newly diagnosed stage II-IVA oral cavity squamous cell carcinoma patients had no prior systemic or radiation treatment. No culture or expansion preceded analysis of these blood cells. This chain uses TRBV11-3 with TRBJ2-5, with 8 bases identical to TRBD1. Sequences were derived from PBMCs, sampled before nivolumab (anti-PD-1) treatment. The sequence derives from a person aged 40 to 85 with oral cavity squamous cell carcinoma. The CDR3 DNA follows: TGTGCCAGCAGCTTACGCCAGGGGGCTGGAGAGACCCAGTACTTC. It codes for CASSLRQGAGETQYF.